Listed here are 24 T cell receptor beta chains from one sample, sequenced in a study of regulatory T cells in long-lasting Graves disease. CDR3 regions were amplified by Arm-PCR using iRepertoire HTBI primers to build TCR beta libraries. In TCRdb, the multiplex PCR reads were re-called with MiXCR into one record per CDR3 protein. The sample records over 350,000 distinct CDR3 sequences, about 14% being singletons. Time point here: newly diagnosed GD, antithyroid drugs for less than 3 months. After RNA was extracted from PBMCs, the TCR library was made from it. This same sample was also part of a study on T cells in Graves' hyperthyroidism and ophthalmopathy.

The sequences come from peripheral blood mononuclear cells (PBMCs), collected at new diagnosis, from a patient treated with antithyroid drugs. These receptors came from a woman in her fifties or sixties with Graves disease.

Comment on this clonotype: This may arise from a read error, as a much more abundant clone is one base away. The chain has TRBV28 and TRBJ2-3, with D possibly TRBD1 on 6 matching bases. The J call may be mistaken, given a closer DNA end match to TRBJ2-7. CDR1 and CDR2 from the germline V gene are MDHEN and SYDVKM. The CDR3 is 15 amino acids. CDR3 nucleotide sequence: TGTGCCAGCAGTTCTCCACCTGGGACAAAAGATGAGCAGTACTTC. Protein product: CASSSPPGTKDEQYF.

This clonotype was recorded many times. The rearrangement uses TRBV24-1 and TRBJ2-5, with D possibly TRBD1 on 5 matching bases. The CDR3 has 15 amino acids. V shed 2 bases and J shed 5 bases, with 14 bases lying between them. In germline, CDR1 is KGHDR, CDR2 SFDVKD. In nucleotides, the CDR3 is TGTGCCACCAGTGATTCACGACAGCCACGGGAGACCCAGTACTTC. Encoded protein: CATSDSRQPRETQYF.

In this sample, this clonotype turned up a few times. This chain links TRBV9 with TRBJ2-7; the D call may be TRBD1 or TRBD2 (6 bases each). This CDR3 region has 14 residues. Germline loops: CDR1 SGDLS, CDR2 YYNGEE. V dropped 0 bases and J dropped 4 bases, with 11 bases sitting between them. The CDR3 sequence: CASSVAGGGYEQYF. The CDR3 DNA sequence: TGTGCCAGCAGCGTAGCCGGAGGGGGATACGAGCAGTACTTC.

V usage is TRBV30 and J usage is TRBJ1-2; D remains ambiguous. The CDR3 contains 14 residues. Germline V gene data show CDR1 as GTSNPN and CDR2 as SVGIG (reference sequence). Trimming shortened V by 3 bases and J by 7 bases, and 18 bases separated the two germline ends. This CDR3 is CAWSRTPSTIGYTF. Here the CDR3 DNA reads TGTGCCTGGAGCCGGACGCCCTCAACTATTGGCTACACCTTC. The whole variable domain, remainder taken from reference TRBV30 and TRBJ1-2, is SQTIHQWPATLVQPVGSPLSLECTVEGTSNPNLYWYRQAAGRGLQLLFYSVGIGQISSEVPQNLSASRPQDRQFILSSKKLLLSDSGFYLCAWSRTPSTIGYTFGSGTRLTVV.

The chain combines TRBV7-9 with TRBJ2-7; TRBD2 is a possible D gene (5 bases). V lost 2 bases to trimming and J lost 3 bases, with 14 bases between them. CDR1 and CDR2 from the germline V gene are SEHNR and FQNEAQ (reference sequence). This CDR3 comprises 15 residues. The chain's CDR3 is CASSLTDGLLYEQYF. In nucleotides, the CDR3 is TGTGCCAGCAGCTTAACGGATGGACTTCTCTACGAGCAGTACTTC.

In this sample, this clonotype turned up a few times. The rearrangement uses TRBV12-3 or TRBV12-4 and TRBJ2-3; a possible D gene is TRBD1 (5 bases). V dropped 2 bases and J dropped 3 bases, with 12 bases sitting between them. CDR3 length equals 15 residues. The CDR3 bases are TGTGCCAGCAGTTTAAGTGACAAGGGGACAGATACGCAGTATTTT. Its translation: CASSLSDKGTDTQYF.

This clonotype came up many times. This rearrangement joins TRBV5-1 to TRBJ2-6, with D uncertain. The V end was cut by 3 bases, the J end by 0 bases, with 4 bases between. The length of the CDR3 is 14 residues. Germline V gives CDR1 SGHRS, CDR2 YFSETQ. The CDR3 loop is CASSSASGANVLTF. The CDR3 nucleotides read TGCGCCAGCAGCTCCGCCTCTGGGGCCAACGTCCTGACTTTC.

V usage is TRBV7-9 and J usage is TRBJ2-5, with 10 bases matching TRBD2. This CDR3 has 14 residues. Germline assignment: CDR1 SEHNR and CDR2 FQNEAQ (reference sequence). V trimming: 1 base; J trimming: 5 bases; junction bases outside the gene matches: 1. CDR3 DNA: TGTGCCAGCAGCTTAGGGGGACTAGCGGAGACCCAGTACTTC. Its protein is CASSLGGLAETQYF.

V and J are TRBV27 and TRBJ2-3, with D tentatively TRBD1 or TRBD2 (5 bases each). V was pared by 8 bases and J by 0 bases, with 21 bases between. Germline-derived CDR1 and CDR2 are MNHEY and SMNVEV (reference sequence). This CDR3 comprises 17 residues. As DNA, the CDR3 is TGTGCCAGCTGCTTTCTCAGGGAGAGCACTAGCACAGATACGCAGTATTTT. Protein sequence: CASCFLRESTSTDTQYF.

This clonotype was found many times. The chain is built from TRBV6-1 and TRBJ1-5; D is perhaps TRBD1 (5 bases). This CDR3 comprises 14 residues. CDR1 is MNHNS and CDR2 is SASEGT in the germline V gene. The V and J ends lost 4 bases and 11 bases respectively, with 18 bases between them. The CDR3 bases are TGTGCCAGCAGTGGCGCAGGGTCGTATTCGGCCCAGCATTTT. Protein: CASSGAGSYSAQHF.

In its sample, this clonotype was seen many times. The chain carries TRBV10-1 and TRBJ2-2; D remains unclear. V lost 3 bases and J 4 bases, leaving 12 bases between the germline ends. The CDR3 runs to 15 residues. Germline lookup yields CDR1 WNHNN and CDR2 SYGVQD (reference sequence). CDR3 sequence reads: CASSESLTGTGELFF. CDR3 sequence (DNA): TGCGCCAGCAGTGAATCGCTTACGGGCACCGGGGAGCTGTTTTTT.

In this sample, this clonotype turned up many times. CDR3 DNA sequence: TGTGCCAGCCGGGACGGAATCCAAGAGACCCAGTACTTC. Its protein is CASRDGIQETQYF. The chain links TRBV6-1 to TRBJ2-5; D is possibly TRBD1 or TRBD2 (5 bases each). Germline V gene data show CDR1 as MNHNS and CDR2 as SASEGT. With 8 bases removed from V and 1 base from J, the gap between germline ends came to 11 bases. CDR3 length: 13 amino acids.

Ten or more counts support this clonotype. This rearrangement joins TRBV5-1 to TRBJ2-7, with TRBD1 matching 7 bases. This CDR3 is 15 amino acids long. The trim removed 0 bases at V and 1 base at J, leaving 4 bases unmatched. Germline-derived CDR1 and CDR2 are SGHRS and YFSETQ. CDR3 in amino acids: CASSLAWDRSYEQYF. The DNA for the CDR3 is TGCGCCAGCAGCTTGGCTTGGGACAGATCCTACGAGCAGTACTTC.

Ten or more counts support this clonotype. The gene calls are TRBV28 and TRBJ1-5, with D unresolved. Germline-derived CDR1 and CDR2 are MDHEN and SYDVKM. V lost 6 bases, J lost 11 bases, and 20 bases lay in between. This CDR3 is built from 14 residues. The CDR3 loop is CASRPYRASGAQHF. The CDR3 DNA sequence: TGTGCCAGCAGGCCCTATCGTGCTTCGGGAGCCCAGCATTTT.

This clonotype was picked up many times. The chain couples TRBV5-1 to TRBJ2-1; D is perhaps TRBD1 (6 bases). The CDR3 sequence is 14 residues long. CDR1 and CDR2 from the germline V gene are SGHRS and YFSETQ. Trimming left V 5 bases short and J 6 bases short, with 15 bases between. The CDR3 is CASSIGGEFNEQFF. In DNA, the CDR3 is TGCGCCAGCAGTATAGGGGGTGAGTTCAATGAGCAGTTCTTC.

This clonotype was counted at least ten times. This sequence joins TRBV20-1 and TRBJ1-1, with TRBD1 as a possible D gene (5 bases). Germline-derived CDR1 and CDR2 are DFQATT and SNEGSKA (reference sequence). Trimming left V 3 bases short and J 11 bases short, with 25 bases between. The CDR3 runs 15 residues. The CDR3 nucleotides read TGCAGTGCTAGCGATCCTAGAGGGGAAAAGGGCGCCGCTTTCTTT. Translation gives CSASDPRGEKGAAFF.

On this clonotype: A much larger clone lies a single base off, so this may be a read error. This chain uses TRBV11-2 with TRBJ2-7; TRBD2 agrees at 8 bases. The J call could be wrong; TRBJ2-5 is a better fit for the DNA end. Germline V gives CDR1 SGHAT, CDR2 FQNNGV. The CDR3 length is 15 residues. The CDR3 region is CASSLGGASGGTQYF. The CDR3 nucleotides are TGTGCCAGCAGCTTAGGAGGGGCGAGCGGGGGGACCCAGTACTTC.

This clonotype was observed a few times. CDR3 residues: CAWSLGLFGGQPQHF. In nucleotides, the CDR3 is TGTGCCTGGAGCCTTGGACTCTTCGGAGGTCAGCCCCAGCATTTT. The genes are TRBV30 and TRBJ1-5; D gene ambiguous. CDR3 size: 15 residues. Trimming took off 3 bases at V and 6 bases at J, with 18 bases between the two ends. Germline V gene data show CDR1 as GTSNPN and CDR2 as SVGIG (reference sequence).

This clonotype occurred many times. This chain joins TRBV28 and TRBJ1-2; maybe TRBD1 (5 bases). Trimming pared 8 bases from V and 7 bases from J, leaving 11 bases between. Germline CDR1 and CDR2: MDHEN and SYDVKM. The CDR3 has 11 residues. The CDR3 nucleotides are TGTGCCAGCGGGGAACAGGTTGGCTACACCTTC. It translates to CASGEQVGYTF.

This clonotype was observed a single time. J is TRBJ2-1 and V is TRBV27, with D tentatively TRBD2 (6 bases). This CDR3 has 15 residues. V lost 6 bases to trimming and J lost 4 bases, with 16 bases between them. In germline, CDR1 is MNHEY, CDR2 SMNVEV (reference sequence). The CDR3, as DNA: TGTGCCAGCAGCCCCCCGGGGGTGGGGTACAATGAGCAGTTCTTC. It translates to CASSPPGVGYNEQFF.

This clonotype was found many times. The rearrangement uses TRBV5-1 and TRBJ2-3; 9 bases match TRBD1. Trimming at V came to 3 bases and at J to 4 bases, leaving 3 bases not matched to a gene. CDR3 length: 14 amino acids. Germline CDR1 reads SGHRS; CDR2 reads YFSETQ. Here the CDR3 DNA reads TGCGCCAGCAGCTATCGGACAGGGGCAGATACGCAGTATTTT. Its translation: CASSYRTGADTQYF.

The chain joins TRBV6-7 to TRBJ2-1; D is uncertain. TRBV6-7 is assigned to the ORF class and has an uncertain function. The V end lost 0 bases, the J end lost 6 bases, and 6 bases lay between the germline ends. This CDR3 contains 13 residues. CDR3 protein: CASSYSPRNEQFF. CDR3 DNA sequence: TGTGCCAGCAGTTACTCCCCCCGCAATGAGCAGTTCTTC.

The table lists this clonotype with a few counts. The CDR3 reads CSAREGTSGRIEFF. The CDR3 nucleotides are TGCAGTGCTAGAGAGGGGACTAGCGGGAGGATAGAGTTCTTC. The gene calls are TRBV20-1 and TRBJ2-1, with TRBD2 identical over 15 bases. From germline, CDR1 is DFQATT and CDR2 SNEGSKA (reference sequence). V shed 0 bases and J 14 bases; nucleotides not matched to a gene: 5. This CDR3 comprises 14 residues.

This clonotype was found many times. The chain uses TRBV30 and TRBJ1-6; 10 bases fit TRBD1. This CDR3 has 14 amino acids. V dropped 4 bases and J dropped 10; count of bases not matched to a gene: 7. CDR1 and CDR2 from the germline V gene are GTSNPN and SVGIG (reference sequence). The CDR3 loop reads CAWNSGTGESPLHF. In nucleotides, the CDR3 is TGTGCCTGGAATAGTGGGACAGGGGAATCACCCCTCCACTTT.